This is a list of T cell receptor beta chains from one sample in a study of technical replicates of blood from a handful of donors. Clones were read by immunoSEQ multiplex PCR, and TCRdb kept only the in-frame ones, dropping some. The sample yields 65,000 to 80,000 clones, roughly 98% seen once. What was sequenced was T cells isolated from PBMCs. The receptors shown here come from a human donor in good health. Both conserved end residues are part of each CDR3. A D gene is named only where the DNA matches it firmly. Size is omitted from some rows. Given values are once, few, many or a class for expanded clones.

d_call: TRBD2; v_call: TRBV2; clone_size: -; j_call: TRBJ2-1; cdr3_nt: TGTGCCAGCAGTGAAGTTAGCGGGGACTACAATGAGCAGTTCTTC; cdr3_aa: CASSEVSGDYNEQFF
d_call: -; v_call: TRBV6-6; clone_size: -; j_call: TRBJ2-1; cdr3_nt: TGTGCCAGCAGTGGGGGGAACTACAATGAGCAGTTCTTC; cdr3_aa: CASSGGNYNEQFF
d_call: TRBD2; v_call: TRBV11-3; clone_size: -; j_call: TRBJ2-7; cdr3_nt: TGTGCCAGCAGCCACGGGGCTAGCGGGAACTACGAGCAGTACTTC; cdr3_aa: CASSHGASGNYEQYF
d_call: -; v_call: TRBV21-1; clone_size: -; j_call: TRBJ2-4; cdr3_nt: TGTGCCAGCAGCAAATACGCACCGAGGGGGGCCAAAAACATTCAGTACTTC; cdr3_aa: CASSKYAPRGAKNIQYF
d_call: TRBD1; v_call: TRBV9; clone_size: -; j_call: TRBJ1-2; cdr3_nt: TGTGCCAGCAGCGCCCCGGGACAGGAGACTCCAGGTTACTATGGCTACACCTTC; cdr3_aa: CASSAPGQETPGYYGYTF
d_call: TRBD2; v_call: TRBV11-1; clone_size: -; j_call: TRBJ2-3; cdr3_nt: TGTGCCAGCAGCGCAGCGGGAGGAGGGGGCTACACAGATACGCAGTATTTT; cdr3_aa: CASSAAGGGGYTDTQYF
d_call: -; v_call: TRBV12-5; clone_size: -; j_call: TRBJ1-3; cdr3_nt: TGTGCTAGTGGTTTGGTACGGGACTCTGGAAACACCATATATTTT; cdr3_aa: CASGLVRDSGNTIYF
d_call: -; v_call: TRBV5-1; clone_size: -; j_call: TRBJ2-7; cdr3_nt: TGCGCCAGCAGCTTGGACGTGACAGGTAGCTTAATAGGGCTTGGCGAGCAGTACTTC; cdr3_aa: CASSLDVTGSLIGLGEQYF
d_call: -; v_call: TRBV4-2; clone_size: -; j_call: TRBJ1-4; cdr3_nt: TGTGCCAGCAGCCAAGGGGTTGGGCCTAATGAAAAACTGTTTTTT; cdr3_aa: CASSQGVGPNEKLFF
d_call: -; v_call: TRBV2; clone_size: -; j_call: TRBJ2-1; cdr3_nt: TGTGCCAGCAGTGAAGGCAGGGGGGTTGGCAATGAGCAGTTCTTC; cdr3_aa: CASSEGRGVGNEQFF
d_call: -; v_call: TRBV2; clone_size: -; j_call: TRBJ1-2; cdr3_nt: TGTGCCAGCAGCGCGGACAGCCCCTATGGCTACACCTTC; cdr3_aa: CASSADSPYGYTF
d_call: TRBD2; v_call: TRBV18; clone_size: -; j_call: TRBJ2-7; cdr3_nt: TGTGCCAGCTCACCAAAGGCGGGAGTAGTAAGGTCCTACGAGCAGTACTTC; cdr3_aa: CASSPKAGVVRSYEQYF
d_call: -; v_call: TRBV2; clone_size: -; j_call: TRBJ2-7; cdr3_nt: TGTGCCAGCAGTGCCGCGGCCAGCTCCTACGAGCAGTACTTC; cdr3_aa: CASSAAASSYEQYF
d_call: -; v_call: TRBV5-6; clone_size: -; j_call: TRBJ1-3; cdr3_nt: TGTGCCAGCAGCCACCCGTCGGGGGCTGGAAACACCATATATTTT; cdr3_aa: CASSHPSGAGNTIYF
d_call: -; v_call: TRBV28; clone_size: -; j_call: TRBJ2-3; cdr3_nt: TGTGCCAGCAGTCTCCGCGCGGGGATGACCCGCACAGATACGCAGTATTTT; cdr3_aa: CASSLRAGMTRTDTQYF
d_call: -; v_call: TRBV5-6; clone_size: -; j_call: TRBJ1-1; cdr3_nt: TGTGCCAGCAGCTTGGCGGGGGGCGCGTTGAACACTGAAGCTTTCTTT; cdr3_aa: CASSLAGGALNTEAFF
d_call: TRBD1; v_call: TRBV7-6; clone_size: -; j_call: TRBJ2-1; cdr3_nt: TGTGCCAGCAGCTGGACAGGGTTGGACAATGAGCAGTTCTTC; cdr3_aa: CASSWTGLDNEQFF
d_call: -; v_call: TRBV15; clone_size: -; j_call: TRBJ2-1; cdr3_nt: TGTGCCACCAGCAGAGATCAGGGGGCGGGAGACAATGAGCAGTTCTTC; cdr3_aa: CATSRDQGAGDNEQFF
d_call: -; v_call: TRBV6-1; clone_size: -; j_call: TRBJ2-7; cdr3_nt: TGTGCCAGCAGTGGACAGAACGAGCAGTACTTC; cdr3_aa: CASSGQNEQYF
d_call: TRBD1; v_call: TRBV18; clone_size: -; j_call: TRBJ1-1; cdr3_nt: TGTGCCAGCTCATTCACTTCAGGGGGGAACACTGAAGCTTTCTTT; cdr3_aa: CASSFTSGGNTEAFF
d_call: -; v_call: TRBV6-1; clone_size: -; j_call: TRBJ1-1; cdr3_nt: TGTGCCAGCAGTGATCTCCCCCTTTACAGTGCTTTCTTT; cdr3_aa: CASSDLPLYSAFF
d_call: -; v_call: TRBV7-2; clone_size: -; j_call: TRBJ2-7; cdr3_nt: TGTGCCAGCAGACCGGGGTCATACGAGCAGTACTTC; cdr3_aa: CASRPGSYEQYF
d_call: -; v_call: TRBV30; clone_size: -; j_call: TRBJ2-1; cdr3_nt: TGTGCCAGTGAAGAGGGCTCCTACAATGAGCAGTTCTTC; cdr3_aa: CASEEGSYNEQFF
d_call: -; v_call: TRBV27; clone_size: -; j_call: TRBJ1-1; cdr3_nt: TGTGCCAGCAGTCCTATCGGAGCCGTCGGAGCTTTCTTT; cdr3_aa: CASSPIGAVGAFF
d_call: -; v_call: TRBV10-3; clone_size: once; j_call: TRBJ2-1; cdr3_nt: TGTGCCACCGCCTGGGGAGACAATGAGCAGTTCTTC; cdr3_aa: CATAWGDNEQFF
d_call: TRBD2; v_call: TRBV2; clone_size: -; j_call: TRBJ2-7; cdr3_nt: TGTGCCAGCAGGACGGCGGGAGGGAATGACGAGCAATACTTC; cdr3_aa: CASRTAGGNDEQYF
d_call: TRBD2; v_call: TRBV7-2; clone_size: -; j_call: TRBJ2-1; cdr3_nt: TGTGCCAGCAGCCCACTAGCGGGCCGCCCCCTCAGTGAGCAGTTCTTC; cdr3_aa: CASSPLAGRPLSEQFF
d_call: TRBD1; v_call: TRBV7-9; clone_size: -; j_call: TRBJ2-3; cdr3_nt: TGTGCCAGCAGCTTACGGGACAGGGACACAGATACGCAGTATTTT; cdr3_aa: CASSLRDRDTDTQYF
d_call: -; v_call: TRBV28; clone_size: -; j_call: TRBJ1-5; cdr3_nt: TGTGCCAGCAGTTTAGGCCCGGGGAATCAGCCCCAGCATTTT; cdr3_aa: CASSLGPGNQPQHF
d_call: -; v_call: TRBV7-2; clone_size: -; j_call: TRBJ1-4; cdr3_nt: TGTGCCAGCAGCTTTCCAGGGGACCCTCAGAGTAATGAAAAACTGTTTTTT; cdr3_aa: CASSFPGDPQSNEKLFF
d_call: -; v_call: TRBV6-5; clone_size: -; j_call: TRBJ1-3; cdr3_nt: TGTGCCAGCAGTTACCTGAACACCATATATTTT; cdr3_aa: CASSYLNTIYF
d_call: TRBD1; v_call: TRBV6-1; clone_size: -; j_call: TRBJ2-7; cdr3_nt: TGTGCCAGCGGTCCGGACAGGGCTTCCTACGAGCAGTACTTC; cdr3_aa: CASGPDRASYEQYF
d_call: TRBD1; v_call: TRBV25-1; clone_size: -; j_call: TRBJ2-7; cdr3_nt: TGTGCCAGCACCCCCGGGACAGGTCTACCCGAGCAGTACTTC; cdr3_aa: CASTPGTGLPEQYF
d_call: -; v_call: TRBV7-2; clone_size: -; j_call: TRBJ1-1; cdr3_nt: TGTGCCAGCAGCTTTGACAGTCACACTGAAGCTTTCTTT; cdr3_aa: CASSFDSHTEAFF
d_call: -; v_call: TRBV14; clone_size: -; j_call: TRBJ2-1; cdr3_nt: TGTGCCAGCAGCCAGGGCAGGAACAATGAGCAGTTCTTC; cdr3_aa: CASSQGRNNEQFF
d_call: TRBD1; v_call: TRBV7-2; clone_size: -; j_call: TRBJ2-2; cdr3_nt: TGTGCCAGCAGCTTCGAGACAGGGAGTATCAGGGAGCTGTTTTTT; cdr3_aa: CASSFETGSIRELFF
d_call: -; v_call: TRBV5-4; clone_size: few; j_call: TRBJ1-1; cdr3_nt: TGTGCCAGCAGCGATGACCGACTCGAAGCTTTCTTT; cdr3_aa: CASSDDRLEAFF
d_call: -; v_call: TRBV27; clone_size: -; j_call: TRBJ2-7; cdr3_nt: TGTGCCAGCAGCTCTAATGGGAGGATCAACGAGCAGTACTTC; cdr3_aa: CASSSNGRINEQYF
d_call: TRBD1; v_call: TRBV27; clone_size: -; j_call: TRBJ1-1; cdr3_nt: TGTGCCAGCAGTTTGACAGGGTTGGACACTGAAGCTTTCTTT; cdr3_aa: CASSLTGLDTEAFF
d_call: TRBD2; v_call: TRBV27; clone_size: once; j_call: TRBJ2-7; cdr3_nt: TGTGCCAGCTCGTTAGCGGGAGTTTCGTACGAGCAGTACTTC; cdr3_aa: CASSLAGVSYEQYF
d_call: TRBD1; v_call: TRBV4-1; clone_size: -; j_call: TRBJ1-2; cdr3_nt: TGCGCCAGCAGCCTCCGGGACAGTTCCTATGGCTACACCTTC; cdr3_aa: CASSLRDSSYGYTF
d_call: TRBD2; v_call: TRBV27; clone_size: -; j_call: TRBJ2-2; cdr3_nt: TGTGCCAGCAGTTGGATAGCGGGGTCTTGGACCGGGGAGCTGTTTTTT; cdr3_aa: CASSWIAGSWTGELFF
d_call: TRBD1; v_call: TRBV4-1; clone_size: -; j_call: TRBJ2-5; cdr3_nt: TGCGCCAGCAGCCAAGTAGGGACAGGGGGAGGAGAGACCCAGTACTTC; cdr3_aa: CASSQVGTGGGETQYF
d_call: -; v_call: TRBV19; clone_size: -; j_call: TRBJ1-1; cdr3_nt: TGTGCCAGTAGGATAGACACTTCGTACACTGAAGCTTTCTTT; cdr3_aa: CASRIDTSYTEAFF
d_call: -; v_call: TRBV27; clone_size: -; j_call: TRBJ2-2; cdr3_nt: TGTGCCAGCAGTTTGTACGAGGGCGACGGGAACACCGGGGAGCTGTTTTTT; cdr3_aa: CASSLYEGDGNTGELFF
d_call: TRBD1; v_call: TRBV9; clone_size: -; j_call: TRBJ1-4; cdr3_nt: TGTGCCACTAAGGACAGGCTTAATGAAAAACTGTTTTTT; cdr3_aa: CATKDRLNEKLFF
d_call: TRBD2; v_call: TRBV9; clone_size: once; j_call: TRBJ2-1; cdr3_nt: TGTGCCAGCAGCGCTGGACTAGCGGGAGTTGATGAGCAGTTCTTC; cdr3_aa: CASSAGLAGVDEQFF
d_call: -; v_call: TRBV9; clone_size: -; j_call: TRBJ2-3; cdr3_nt: TGTGCCAGCAGCCCTAGAGGGGGAGGGAGGACAGATACGCAGTATTTT; cdr3_aa: CASSPRGGGRTDTQYF
d_call: -; v_call: TRBV30; clone_size: -; j_call: TRBJ2-1; cdr3_nt: TGTGCCTGGAGTGTCCTGTCCTACAATGAGCAGTTCTTC; cdr3_aa: CAWSVLSYNEQFF
d_call: TRBD2; v_call: TRBV2; clone_size: -; j_call: TRBJ2-1; cdr3_nt: TGTGCCAGCAGCGCCGGACTAGCGGGACTAAGCTCCTACAATGAGCAGTTCTTC; cdr3_aa: CASSAGLAGLSSYNEQFF